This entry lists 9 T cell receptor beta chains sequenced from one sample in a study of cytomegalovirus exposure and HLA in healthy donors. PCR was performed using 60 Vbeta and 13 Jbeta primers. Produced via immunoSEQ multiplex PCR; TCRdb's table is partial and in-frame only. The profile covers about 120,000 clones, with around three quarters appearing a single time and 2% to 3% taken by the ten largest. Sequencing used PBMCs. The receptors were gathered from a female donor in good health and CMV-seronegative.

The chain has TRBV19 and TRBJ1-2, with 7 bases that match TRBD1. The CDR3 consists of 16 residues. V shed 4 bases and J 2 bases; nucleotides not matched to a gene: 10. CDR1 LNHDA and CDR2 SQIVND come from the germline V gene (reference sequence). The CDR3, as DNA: TGTGCCAGTAGTACGAACACCGGGACAGTAAACTATGGCTACACCTTC. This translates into CASSTNTGTVNYGYTF.

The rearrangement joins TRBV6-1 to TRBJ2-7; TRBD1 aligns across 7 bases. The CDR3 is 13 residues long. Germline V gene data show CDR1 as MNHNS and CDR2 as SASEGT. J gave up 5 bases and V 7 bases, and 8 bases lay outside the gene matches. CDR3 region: CASTETGKNEQYF. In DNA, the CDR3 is TGTGCCAGCACTGAGACAGGGAAAAACGAGCAGTACTTC.

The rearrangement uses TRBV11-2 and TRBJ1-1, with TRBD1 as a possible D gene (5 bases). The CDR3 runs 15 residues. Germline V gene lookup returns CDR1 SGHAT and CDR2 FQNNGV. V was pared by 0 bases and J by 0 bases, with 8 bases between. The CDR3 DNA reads TGTGCCAGCAGCTTAGAGGGACTCATGAACACTGAAGCTTTCTTT. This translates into CASSLEGLMNTEAFF.

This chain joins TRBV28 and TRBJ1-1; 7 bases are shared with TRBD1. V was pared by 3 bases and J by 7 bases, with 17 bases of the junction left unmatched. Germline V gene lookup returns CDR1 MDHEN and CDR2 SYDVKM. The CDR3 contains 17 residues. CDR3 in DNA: TGTGCCAGCAGTTTTTTTTTGCTTCGGGACAGCCTACGTGAAGCTTTCTTT. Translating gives CASSFFLLRDSLREAFF.

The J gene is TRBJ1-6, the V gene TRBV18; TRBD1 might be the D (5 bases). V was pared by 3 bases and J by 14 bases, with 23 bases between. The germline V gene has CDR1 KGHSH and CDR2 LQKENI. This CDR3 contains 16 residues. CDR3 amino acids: CASSPGGQGIAFTLHF. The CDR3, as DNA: TGTGCCAGCTCACCCGGGGGTCAGGGAATTGCATTCACCCTCCACTTT.

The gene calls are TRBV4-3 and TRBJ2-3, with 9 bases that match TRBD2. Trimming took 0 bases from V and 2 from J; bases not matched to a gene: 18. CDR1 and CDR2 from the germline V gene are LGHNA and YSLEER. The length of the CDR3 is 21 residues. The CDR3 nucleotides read TGCGCCAGCAGCCAAGATAAAGCTTCGATCTTCAGCGGGGGGAACACAGATACGCAGTATTTT. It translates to CASSQDKASIFSGGNTDTQYF.

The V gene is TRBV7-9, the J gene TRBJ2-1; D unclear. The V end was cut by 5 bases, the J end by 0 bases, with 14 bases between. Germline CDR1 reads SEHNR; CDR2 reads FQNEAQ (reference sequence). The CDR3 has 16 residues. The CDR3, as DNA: TGTGCCAGCAGCCAAGTCAGGCTGAGCTCCTACAATGAGCAGTTCTTC. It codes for CASSQVRLSSYNEQFF.

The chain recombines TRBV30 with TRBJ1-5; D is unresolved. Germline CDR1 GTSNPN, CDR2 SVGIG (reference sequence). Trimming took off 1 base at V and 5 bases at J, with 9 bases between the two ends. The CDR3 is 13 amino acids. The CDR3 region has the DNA TGTGCCTGGAGTGCCGGGTACGATCAGCCCCAGCATTTT. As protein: CAWSAGYDQPQHF. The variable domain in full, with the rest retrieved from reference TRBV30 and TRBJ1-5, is SQTIHQWPATLVQPVGSPLSLECTVEGTSNPNLYWYRQAAGRGLQLLFYSVGIGQISSEVPQNLSASRPQDRQFILSSKKLLLSDSGFYLCAWSAGYDQPQHFGDGTRLSIL.

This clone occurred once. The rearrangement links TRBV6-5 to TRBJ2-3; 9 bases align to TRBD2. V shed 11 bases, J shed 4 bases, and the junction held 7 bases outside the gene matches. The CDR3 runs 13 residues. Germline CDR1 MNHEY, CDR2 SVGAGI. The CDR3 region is CALQRGAPDTQYF. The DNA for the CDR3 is TGTGCCCTTCAGCGGGGGGCCCCAGATACGCAGTATTTT.